One sample yielded the 30 T cell receptor beta chains listed below, sequenced in a study of cytomegalovirus exposure and HLA in healthy donors. The repertoire was sequenced with immunoSEQ multiplex PCR; TCRdb's copy has only in-frame clones and lacks some. The top ten clones hold roughly 2% of a sample with 220,000 or so clones, roughly 91% of them seen once. The sequencing sample was made of PBMCs. The receptors stem from a woman aged 18-29 years in good health and CMV-seropositive.

The chain carries TRBV27 and TRBJ2-1; a possible D gene is TRBD1 (6 bases). With 6 bases removed from V and 6 bases from J, the gap between germline ends came to 21 bases. From germline, CDR1 is MNHEY and CDR2 SMNVEV (reference sequence). This CDR3 has 16 amino acids. The CDR3 DNA sequence: TGTGCCAGCAGACGTTCAGGGGTACAATATAGCAATGAGCAGTTCTTC. This gives the protein CASRRSGVQYSNEQFF.

V is TRBV9 and J is TRBJ2-1; TRBD1 aligns across 11 bases. With V trimmed by 0 bases and J by 4 bases, 3 bases remained unmatched. Germline values: CDR1 SGDLS, CDR2 YYNGEE. The CDR3 contains 16 residues. CDR3 residues: CASSVVGQGAYNEQFF. The DNA for the CDR3 is TGTGCCAGCAGCGTAGTTGGACAGGGGGCTTACAATGAGCAGTTCTTC.

The chain joins TRBV9 to TRBJ1-1; D is possibly TRBD1 (5 bases). V gave up 4 bases and J gave up 4 bases, with 11 bases separating them. The CDR3 runs 13 residues. The germline gives CDR1 SGDLS, CDR2 YYNGEE. The CDR3 DNA sequence: TGTGCCAGCAGCCCCCAGGGTCGCACTGAAGCTTTCTTT. Residues: CASSPQGRTEAFF.

This sequence joins TRBV28 and TRBJ2-3; possibly TRBD2 for D (6 bases). The CDR3 is made up of 14 amino acids. Deletions cut 5 bases from V and 3 bases from J, with 12 bases between. The germline CDR1 and CDR2 sequences are MDHEN and SYDVKM. In DNA form, the CDR3 reads TGTGCCAGCAGTATCACCGGGAGTACAGATACGCAGTATTTT. As protein: CASSITGSTDTQYF.

The count of this clone is one. The chain employs TRBV27 and TRBJ1-1, with 8 positions matching TRBD1. Looked up from germline, CDR1 is MNHEY and CDR2 is SMNVEV (reference sequence). After removal of 6 bases from V and 5 bases from J, the junction contained 14 bases not matched to a gene. CDR3 size: 16 residues. CDR3 DNA: TGTGCCAGCAGACTCTTCCCGGGACAGGTCATAACTGAAGCTTTCTTT. Encoded protein: CASRLFPGQVITEAFF.

This clone was observed once. The genes are TRBV5-1 and TRBJ2-1, with 7 nucleotides matching TRBD2. V lost 0 bases and J lost 5; bases outside the gene matches: 5. From germline, CDR1 is SGHRS and CDR2 YFSETQ. The CDR3 is 15 amino acids. This CDR3 reads CASSLGTGGNNEQFF. The CDR3 nucleotides are TGCGCCAGCAGCTTGGGGACGGGAGGTAACAATGAGCAGTTCTTC.

This clone was detected only a few times. CDR3: CASSLGTGTEKLFF. In nucleotides, the CDR3 is TGTGCCAGCAGCTTAGGGACAGGGACTGAAAAACTGTTTTTT. The chain employs TRBV7-9 and TRBJ1-4; 8 bases map to TRBD1. Per germline, CDR1 SEHNR and CDR2 FQNEAQ (reference sequence). The J segment lost 7 bases and the V segment lost 1 base, leaving 2 bases of the junction unmatched. The CDR3 consists of 14 residues.

The chain combines TRBV30 with TRBJ1-2; D remains unclear. Per germline, CDR1 GTSNPN and CDR2 SVGIG (reference sequence). This CDR3 is 12 amino acids long. Trimming shortened V by 2 bases and J by 4 bases, and 8 bases separated the two germline ends. For the CDR3, the DNA is TGTGCCTGGAGTCCAGAATTCTATGGCTACACCTTC. This encodes CAWSPEFYGYTF. The whole variable domain, remainder taken from reference TRBV30 and TRBJ1-2, is SQTIHQWPATLVQPVGSPLSLECTVEGTSNPNLYWYRQAAGRGLQLLFYSVGIGQISSEVPQNLSASRPQDRQFILSSKKLLLSDSGFYLCAWSPEFYGYTFGSGTRLTVV.

The gene calls are TRBV7-2 and TRBJ2-7, with 7 bases identical to TRBD2. The V gene end was trimmed by 2 bases and the J gene end by 3 bases; junction bases not matched to a gene: 7. Germline CDR1 reads SGHTA; CDR2 reads FQGNSA. The CDR3 sequence is 15 residues long. The CDR3 loop reads CASSLSSGKNYEQYF. Written as DNA, the CDR3 is TGTGCCAGCAGCTTATCCAGCGGGAAGAACTACGAGCAGTACTTC.

This chain links TRBV5-1 with TRBJ2-7; 10 bases are shared with TRBD1. This CDR3 has 15 amino acids. The germline gives CDR1 SGHRS, CDR2 YFSETQ. With 0 bases clipped from V and 5 bases from J, the junction kept 5 bases outside the gene matches. For the CDR3, the DNA is TGCGCCAGCAGCTTGGCGGACAGGGGGGGGGACGAGCAGTACTTC. It specifies CASSLADRGGDEQYF.

The gene calls are TRBV19 and TRBJ1-5; a possible D gene is TRBD1 (5 bases). CDR1 and CDR2 (germline): LNHDA, SQIVND (reference sequence). The length of the CDR3 is 15 residues. V lost 7 bases, J lost 4 bases, and 17 bases lay in between. CDR3 residues: CASTETARYNQPQHF. The CDR3 DNA is TGTGCCAGTACCGAGACAGCTCGCTATAATCAGCCCCAGCATTTT. Full variable domain (remainder filled in from reference TRBV19 and TRBJ1-5): DGGITQSPKYLFRKEGQNVTLSCEQNLNHDAMYWYRQDPGQGLRLIYYSQIVNDFQKGDIAEGYSVSREKKESFPLTVTSAQKNPTAFYLCASTETARYNQPQHFGDGTRLSIL.

J is TRBJ2-7 and V is TRBV7-6, with 9 bases aligning to TRBD2. The CDR3 runs 14 residues. V trimming: 1 base; J trimming: 2 bases; junction bases outside the gene matches: 0. Per the germline V gene, CDR1 is SGHVS and CDR2 is FNYEAQ. In DNA, the CDR3 is TGTGCCAGCAGCTTAGGACTAGCGGCCTACGAGCAGTACTTC. Encoded protein: CASSLGLAAYEQYF.

The chain employs TRBV15 and TRBJ1-5, with TRBD1 matching 8 bases. CDR1 is LNHNV, CDR2 YYDKDF, per germline (reference sequence). This CDR3 region has 14 residues. V lost 5 bases and J lost 7; bases outside the gene matches: 7. CDR3 residues: CATSGLTGAQPQHF. The CDR3 nucleotides read TGTGCCACCAGCGGCCTGACAGGGGCCCAGCCCCAGCATTTT.

The rearrangement joins TRBV2 to TRBJ2-7, with TRBD1 matching 9 bases. CDR3 length: 15 amino acids. J lost 4 bases, V lost 4 bases, and 8 bases had no gene match. Germline assignment: CDR1 SNHLY and CDR2 FYNNEI. For the CDR3, the DNA is TGTGCCAGCAGTGGGGGGTGGGGACAGGGTTACGAGCAGTACTTC. As protein: CASSGGWGQGYEQYF.

This chain links TRBV23-1 with TRBJ2-1; D might be TRBD1 (7 bases). TRBV23-1 has ORF status, its function being uncertain. Trimming left V 1 base short and J 5 bases short, with 15 bases between. The CDR3 has 16 residues. CDR3 region: CASSQFGRTGHNEQFF. The CDR3 DNA reads TGCGCCAGCAGTCAATTTGGGAGGACAGGACACAATGAGCAGTTCTTC.

V usage is TRBV11-2 and J usage is TRBJ2-7; D might be TRBD1 (6 bases). Germline-derived CDR1 and CDR2 are SGHAT and FQNNGV. V lost 8 bases and J lost 4, with 15 bases in between. The CDR3 is 13 residues long. The CDR3 region has the DNA TGTGCCAGCCGGCAATTCGGACAGTACGAGCAGTACTTC. Its protein product is CASRQFGQYEQYF.

This clone was seen once. The chain joins TRBV27 to TRBJ2-2; possible D gene TRBD1, 6 bases. Trimming removed 3 bases from V and 4 bases from J, with 18 bases in between. Per germline, CDR1 MNHEY and CDR2 SMNVEV (reference sequence). The CDR3 has 17 residues. The CDR3 DNA reads TGTGCCAGCAGTTTGGGGGCCAGGGTGGCCGGCACCGGGGAGCTGTTTTTT. Protein sequence: CASSLGARVAGTGELFF.

The chain employs TRBV29-1 and TRBJ2-7; 9 nucleotides match TRBD1. From germline, CDR1 is SQVTM and CDR2 ANQGSEA. With V trimmed by 0 bases and J by 3 bases, 12 bases remained unmatched. The CDR3 runs 17 residues. The CDR3 sequence is CSVEDANPGQGFYEQYF. Written as DNA, the CDR3 is TGCAGCGTTGAAGACGCCAACCCGGGACAGGGTTTCTACGAGCAGTACTTC.

The gene calls are TRBV28 and TRBJ2-7; no clear D. The CDR3 consists of 17 residues. Germline loops: CDR1 MDHEN, CDR2 SYDVKM. V was trimmed by 5 bases and J by 0 bases, leaving 20 bases between them. The CDR3 is CASSLPLEALSSYEQYF. The DNA for the CDR3 is TGTGCCAGCAGTCTCCCCTTGGAAGCGCTGAGCTCCTACGAGCAGTACTTC.

The chain links TRBV18 to TRBJ1-5; weak D call: TRBD1 (6 bases). The germline CDR1 and CDR2 sequences are KGHSH and LQKENI. With 3 bases removed from V and 0 bases from J, the gap between germline ends came to 9 bases. CDR3 length equals 15 residues. The CDR3, as DNA: TGTGCCAGCTCACCCGGACAGATTAGCAATCAGCCCCAGCATTTT. Translating it yields CASSPGQISNQPQHF.

As for this clone: This sample includes further DNA sequences coding for the same CDR3. CDR3 protein: CASSLVLAGGTDTQYF. In DNA form, the CDR3 reads TGCGCCAGCAGCTTGGTTCTAGCGGGAGGGACAGATACGCAGTATTTT. This sequence joins TRBV5-1 and TRBJ2-3; 12 nucleotides agree with TRBD2. Germline V gene sequence: CDR1 SGHRS, CDR2 YFSETQ. This CDR3 spans 16 amino acids. Losses at the gene ends were 0 bases for V and 3 bases for J; bases not matched to a gene: 2.

The chain links TRBV27 to TRBJ2-7, with 9 nucleotides matching TRBD2. The CDR3 extends over 21 amino acids. The germline CDR1 and CDR2 sequences are MNHEY and SMNVEV (reference sequence). With V trimmed by 3 bases and J by 0 bases, 21 bases remained unmatched. Written as DNA, the CDR3 is TGTGCCAGCAGTTTGTCGACCTGGACCCGCACTAGCGGGTATCGCTCCTACGAGCAGTACTTC. Translated, it gives CASSLSTWTRTSGYRSYEQYF.

This clone was seen only once. This chain joins TRBV28 and TRBJ1-2; 9 bases are shared with TRBD1. V trimming: 7 bases; J trimming: 4 bases; junction bases outside the gene matches: 13. The CDR3 covers 16 residues. Germline CDR1 MDHEN, CDR2 SYDVKM. In nucleotides, the CDR3 is TGTGCCAGCACCCCCCAAGGGACAGGGATCACCTATGGCTACACCTTC. As protein: CASTPQGTGITYGYTF.

The J gene is TRBJ2-5, the V gene TRBV4-1; unclear D gene. The CDR3 spans 13 residues. V was pared by 4 bases and J by 5 bases, with 11 bases between. CDR1 and CDR2 (germline): MGHRA, YSYEKL. CDR3 loop: CASSPPPQETQYF. The CDR3 nucleotides are TGCGCCAGCAGCCCCCCTCCCCAGGAGACCCAGTACTTC.

This clone was seen a handful of times. The chain joins TRBV25-1 to TRBJ2-7, with 7 positions matching TRBD2. From germline, CDR1 is MGHDK and CDR2 SYGVNS. After removal of 6 bases from V and 6 bases from J, the junction contained 11 bases not matched to a gene. This CDR3 spans 14 amino acids. CDR3 loop: CASRERESLSEQYF. The CDR3 nucleotides read TGTGCCAGCAGAGAGCGGGAATCCCTCTCCGAGCAGTACTTC.

The rearrangement joins TRBV7-8 to TRBJ1-1; the D is unclear. Trimming took 2 bases from V and 0 from J, leaving 7 bases between them. Germline CDR1 SGHVS, CDR2 FQNEAQ. The CDR3 sequence is 14 residues long. Here the CDR3 DNA reads TGTGCCAGCAGCTTATACATAATGAACACTGAAGCTTTCTTT. Protein sequence: CASSLYIMNTEAFF. The complete variable domain, with remaining parts taken from reference TRBV7-8 and TRBJ1-1, reads GAGVSQSPRYKVAKRGQDVALRCDPISGHVSLFWYQQALGQGPEFLTYFQNEAQLDKSGLPSDRFFAERPEGSVSTLKIQRTQQEDSAVYLCASSLYIMNTEAFFGQGTRLTVV.

V is TRBV27 and J is TRBJ1-5, with TRBD1 matching 7 bases. The CDR3 length is 17 residues. J lost 6 bases, V lost 2 bases, and 13 bases had no gene match. Per germline, CDR1 MNHEY and CDR2 SMNVEV (reference sequence). CDR3 sequence (DNA): TGTGCCAGCAGTTTAGGCCCGTTGGAGGGGGACAGTCAGCCCCAGCATTTT. It translates to CASSLGPLEGDSQPQHF.

The chain joins TRBV9 to TRBJ2-2, with D perhaps matching TRBD1 (6 bases). This CDR3 has 15 amino acids. Germline loops: CDR1 SGDLS, CDR2 YYNGEE. The ends were cut back, 3 bases at V and 1 base at J, with 10 bases in the middle. CDR3 DNA sequence: TGTGCCAGCAGCGCGACCAGGGGGAACACCGGGGAGCTGTTTTTT. Protein: CASSATRGNTGELFF.

This rearrangement joins TRBV4-1 to TRBJ2-1; D perhaps matches TRBD1 (5 bases). Trimming stripped 2 bases from V and 4 bases from J, with 15 bases between. Germline-derived CDR1 and CDR2 are MGHRA and YSYEKL. The CDR3 contains 16 residues. CDR3 amino acids: CASSQSAGIGYNEQFF. CDR3 sequence (DNA): TGCGCCAGCAGCCAAAGCGCAGGGATCGGATACAATGAGCAGTTCTTC.

This clone was observed a handful of times. V usage is TRBV10-1 and J usage is TRBJ2-7, with 7 bases fitting TRBD2. This CDR3 is 14 amino acids long. V lost 0 bases and J lost 5; bases outside the gene matches: 4. Per the germline V gene, CDR1 is WNHNN and CDR2 is SYGVQD (reference sequence). The CDR3 region is CASSESGTTNEQYF. The CDR3 DNA is TGCGCCAGCAGTGAGTCTGGGACTACTAACGAGCAGTACTTC.